These 21 T cell receptor beta chains were all obtained from the same sample, sequenced in a study of T-cell reconstitution after alpha-beta-depleted transplantation in children. For TCRbeta, the library was prepared with unique molecular identifiers. TCRdb ran MiXCR on the PCR reads and lists one entry per CDR3 protein. Here the sample spans around 440,000 distinct CDR3 sequences, about 11% being singletons. The sequenced sample was PBMCs, obtained before TCRalphabeta/CD19-depleted stem cell transplant. These receptors all come from a child aged 2 to 10 with inherited bone marrow failure, due to receive a stem cell transplant.

This clonotype was seen repeatedly, ten times or more. This chain connects TRBV24-1 to TRBJ2-5; D is unclear. Germline values: CDR1 KGHDR, CDR2 SFDVKD. Trimming left V 6 bases short and J 2 bases short, with 9 bases between. This CDR3 spans 13 amino acids. CDR3 in DNA: TGTGCCACCAGTTCTGAAGTACAAGAGACCCAGTACTTC. This gives the protein CATSSEVQETQYF.

This clonotype was picked up one time. This chain uses TRBV7-9 with TRBJ2-2; the D is unclear. CDR1 is SEHNR, CDR2 FQNEAQ, per germline (reference sequence). The CDR3 runs 13 residues. Trimming removed 5 bases from V and 6 bases from J, with 10 bases in between. This chain's CDR3 is CASSDGQSGELFF. The CDR3 DNA is TGTGCCAGCAGCGACGGGCAGTCCGGGGAGCTGTTTTTT.

This clonotype was seen many times. The V gene is TRBV6-5, the J gene TRBJ1-5, with unresolved D. This CDR3 region has 12 residues. Germline V CDR1 and CDR2: MNHEY, SVGAGI. V shed 4 bases and J shed 2 bases, with 3 bases lying between them. The CDR3 is CASSSGNQPQHF. The DNA of the CDR3 is TGTGCCAGCAGTTCCGGCAATCAGCCCCAGCATTTT.

This clonotype was detected ten times or more. This sequence joins TRBV18 and TRBJ2-1; maybe TRBD1 (5 bases). Trimming shortened V by 2 bases and J by 4 bases, and 15 bases separated the two germline ends. The CDR3 has 16 residues. In germline, CDR1 is KGHSH, CDR2 LQKENI. For the CDR3, the DNA is TGTGCCAGCTCACCAGGGGCGTTAGGTGTATACAATGAGCAGTTCTTC. Translated: CASSPGALGVYNEQFF.

This clonotype was picked up many times. The chain joins TRBV6-1 to TRBJ1-2; 9 bases map to TRBD1. V trimming: 5 bases; J trimming: 4 bases; junction bases outside the gene matches: 8. The CDR3 extends over 15 amino acids. Per germline, CDR1 MNHNS and CDR2 SASEGT. CDR3 sequence reads: CASSPGTGIFYGYTF. The DNA of the CDR3 is TGTGCCAGCAGTCCCGGGACAGGGATTTTCTATGGCTACACCTTC.

This clonotype was observed a few times. CDR3 coding DNA: TGTGCCAGCAGCCTGGGGCGGGAGGGCTACAATGAGCAGTTCTTC. The encoded protein is CASSLGREGYNEQFF. The genes are TRBV6-2 or TRBV6-3 and TRBJ2-1, with TRBD2 identical over 9 bases. This CDR3 has 15 residues. V shed 6 bases and J 3 bases; nucleotides not matched to a gene: 6. Germline V gene sequence: CDR1 MNHEY, CDR2 SVGEGT.

The sample holds many counts of this clonotype. The J gene is TRBJ1-1, the V gene TRBV7-9; 9 bases align to TRBD1. The J segment lost 0 bases and the V segment lost 3 bases, leaving 2 bases of the junction unmatched. The CDR3 totals 15 residues. Germline CDR1 reads SEHNR; CDR2 reads FQNEAQ (reference sequence). CDR3 in amino acids: CASSLGQGVNTEAFF. CDR3 coding DNA: TGTGCCAGCAGCTTGGGACAGGGCGTGAACACTGAAGCTTTCTTT.

In its sample, this clonotype was seen many times. The genes are TRBV20-1 and TRBJ2-1; D may be TRBD1 or TRBD2 (7 bases each). Trimming shortened V by 0 bases and J by 1 base, and 13 bases separated the two germline ends. The V gene's germline CDR1 is DFQATT and CDR2 SNEGSKA (reference sequence). This CDR3 is built from 16 residues. The DNA for the CDR3 is TGCAGTGCTAGAGATTGGGAGGGGGCTTCCTACAATGAGCAGTTCTTC. Residues: CSARDWEGASYNEQFF.

This clonotype was observed at least ten times. The chain joins TRBV27 to TRBJ2-1, with TRBD2 matching over 8 bases. V was clipped by 6 bases and J by 5 bases; unmatched bases: 12. From germline, CDR1 is MNHEY and CDR2 SMNVEV (reference sequence). This CDR3 spans 16 amino acids. CDR3 protein: CASRQRTSPLNNEQFF. DNA of the CDR3: TGTGCCAGCAGGCAACGGACTAGCCCCCTTAACAATGAGCAGTTCTTC.

Ten or more counts support this clonotype. The V gene is TRBV3-1, the J gene TRBJ2-1; D uncertain. Germline CDR1 reads LGHDT; CDR2 reads YNNKEL (reference sequence). The CDR3 extends over 15 amino acids. V was trimmed by 6 bases and J by 0 bases, leaving 12 bases between them. The CDR3 bases are TGTGCCAGCAGTCGGTACTCCAACTCCTACAATGAGCAGTTCTTC. It codes for CASSRYSNSYNEQFF.

The J gene is TRBJ2-1, the V gene TRBV4-3; 8 nucleotides line up with TRBD1. Germline CDR1 is LGHNA and CDR2 is YSLEER. The length of the CDR3 is 18 residues. V gave up 1 base and J gave up 6 bases; unmatched junction bases: 14. CDR3 bases: TGCGCCAGCAGCCAAGTCCTTCCGACAGGGGTGAGGGGCAATGAGCAGTTCTTC. Residues: CASSQVLPTGVRGNEQFF.

Comment on this clonotype: This may be a read error: a much more frequent sequence differs by one nucleotide. This rearrangement joins TRBV7-2 to TRBJ2-1; D is undetermined. Germline values: CDR1 SGHTA, CDR2 FQGNSA. CDR3 length: 14 residues. CDR3 in DNA: TGTGCCAACAGCTATCGGAGTCTGGGAAATGAGCAGTTCTTC. Protein product: CANSYRSLGNEQFF.

There are many counts of this clonotype. The CDR3 is CASSLDRGGMNTGELFF. The CDR3, as DNA: TGCGCCAGCAGCTTGGACAGGGGAGGGATGAACACCGGGGAGCTGTTTTTT. The gene calls are TRBV5-1 and TRBJ2-2; D may match TRBD1 or TRBD2 (7 bases each). V gave up 0 bases and J gave up 1 base, with 13 bases separating them. CDR1 and CDR2 (germline): SGHRS, YFSETQ. There are 17 residues in the CDR3.

There are many counts of this clonotype. The rearrangement uses TRBV6-2 or TRBV6-3 and TRBJ2-7, with D possibly matching TRBD2 (5 bases). Germline V gives CDR1 MNHEY, CDR2 SVGEGT. Trimming removed 6 bases at V and 2 bases at J, with 11 bases between. This CDR3 comprises 13 residues. The CDR3 nucleotides read TGTGCCAGCAGCGGACTGGTGGCCTACGAGCAGTACTTC. Protein product: CASSGLVAYEQYF.

There are many counts of this clonotype. The genes are TRBV5-1 and TRBJ1-5, with D uncertain. The V gene's germline CDR1 is SGHRS and CDR2 YFSETQ. V lost 3 bases and J lost 9, with 7 bases in between. CDR3 length equals 11 residues. The CDR3 DNA is TGCGCCAGCAGCTCAGGATGGCCCCAGCATTTT. Encoded protein: CASSSGWPQHF.

This clonotype has a count of ten or more. V is TRBV28 and J is TRBJ2-1, with D uncertain. Germline V lookup: CDR1 MDHEN, CDR2 SYDVKM. Trimming shortened V by 4 bases and J by 1 base, and 11 bases separated the two germline ends. CDR3 length: 15 amino acids. The CDR3 spells CASSSRGLSYNEQFF. Written as DNA, the CDR3 is TGTGCCAGCAGTTCGCGCGGTTTGTCCTACAATGAGCAGTTCTTC.

The genes are TRBV28 and TRBJ2-1; 13 bases map to TRBD2. The germline V gene encodes CDR1 MDHEN and CDR2 SYDVKM. V shed 7 bases and J 7 bases; nucleotides not matched to a gene: 7. This CDR3 has 15 amino acids. CDR3 protein: CASTSPGLAGNEQFF. In DNA, the CDR3 is TGTGCCAGCACTTCGCCGGGACTAGCGGGAAATGAGCAGTTCTTC. Complete variable domain (other parts from reference TRBV28 and TRBJ2-1): DVKVTQSSRYLVKRTGEKVFLECVQDMDHENMFWYRQDPGLGLRLIYFSYDVKMKEKGDIPEGYSVSREKKERFSLILESASTNQTSMYLCASTSPGLAGNEQFFGPGTRLTVL.

This clonotype was seen a few times. This chain joins TRBV4-3 and TRBJ2-7, with D perhaps TRBD2 (5 bases). This CDR3 region has 16 residues. V was pared by 0 bases and J by 2 bases, with 14 bases between. CDR1 and CDR2 from the germline V gene are LGHNA and YSLEER. CDR3 sequence reads: CASSQEAVGLTYEQYF. Here the CDR3 DNA reads TGCGCCAGCAGCCAAGAGGCAGTTGGACTTACCTACGAGCAGTACTTC.

This clonotype was observed many times. V and J are TRBV29-1 and TRBJ2-2; D is undetermined. The CDR3 has 12 residues. Deletions cut 4 bases from V and 5 bases from J, with 8 bases between. Germline lookup yields CDR1 SQVTM and CDR2 ANQGSEA. The CDR3 spells CSVVLPTGELFF. The DNA of the CDR3 is TGCAGCGTTGTTCTCCCAACCGGGGAGCTGTTTTTT.

This clonotype appeared many times. This chain connects TRBV5-1 to TRBJ2-7, with D unresolved. V shed 2 bases and J shed 4 bases, with 16 bases lying between them. CDR3 length: 15 amino acids. Germline CDR1 SGHRS, CDR2 YFSETQ. In DNA, the CDR3 is TGCGCCAGCAGCTTCCCCGAGACATGGGGTTACGAGCAGTACTTC. It codes for CASSFPETWGYEQYF.

The chain carries TRBV19 and TRBJ1-5; D gene uncertain. The germline V and J ends were trimmed by 4 bases and 7 bases, with 14 bases remaining between them. The CDR3 consists of 14 residues. Germline CDR1 is LNHDA and CDR2 is SQIVND (reference sequence). DNA of the CDR3: TGTGCCAGTAGTACCTCTTACTCATGGCAGCCCCAGCATTTT. This encodes CASSTSYSWQPQHF.